The next 29 T cell receptor beta chains were all read from a single sample in a study of post-analysis software for immune sequencing data. Broader study findings: Patients carried roughly 5 TRBV segments more frequently than controls did, and TRBV5-6, TRBV5-1 and TRBV20-1 were among them.

The antigens of these receptors remain unknown. Presence of unique molecular identifiers characterized the TCR beta cDNA libraries. From the PCR reads, TCRdb called clonotypes with MiXCR, one entry per CDR3 protein. In the table there are over 300,000 distinct CDR3 sequences, roughly 30% of which are singletons. The sequencing input was blood. The receptors originated from a girl aged 5 to 17 with multiple sclerosis.

Ten or more counts support this clonotype. The chain joins TRBV7-2 to TRBJ2-3; the match to TRBD2 covers 8 bases. Per the germline V gene, CDR1 is SGHTA and CDR2 is FQGNSA. This CDR3 is built from 16 residues. V dropped 5 bases and J dropped 0; count of bases not matched to a gene: 7. CDR3 in DNA: TGTGCCAGCAGCCTTGTAGCGGGGAGTAGCACAGATACGCAGTATTTT. It yields the protein CASSLVAGSSTDTQYF.

The chain carries TRBV5-1 and TRBJ1-2; D is unresolved. V was pared by 0 bases and J by 3 bases, with 9 bases between. Germline values: CDR1 SGHRS, CDR2 YFSETQ. This CDR3 contains 14 residues. The CDR3, as DNA: TGCGCCAGCAGCTTGGGGAGGACGGACTATGGCTACACCTTC. Translation: CASSLGRTDYGYTF.

CDR3 in DNA: TGTGCCAGCAGCCAAGTGTCCTATGGCTACACCTTC. This gives the protein CASSQVSYGYTF. The V gene is TRBV3-1, the J gene TRBJ1-2; no definite D call. The V and J ends lost 1 base and 4 bases respectively, with 4 bases between them. The CDR3 consists of 12 residues. CDR1 LGHDT and CDR2 YNNKEL come from the germline V gene (reference sequence).

The gene calls are TRBV9 and TRBJ2-3; the D is unclear. With 10 bases removed from V and 4 bases from J, the gap between germline ends came to 7 bases. Germline V gene sequence: CDR1 SGDLS, CDR2 YYNGEE. The CDR3 has 10 amino acids. DNA of the CDR3: TGTGCCGCCCCTCCAGATACGCAGTATTTT. It codes for CAAPPDTQYF. Variable domain in full (rest from reference TRBV9 and TRBJ2-3): DSGVTQTPKHLITATGQRVTLRCSPRSGDLSVYWYQQSLDQGLQFLIQYYNGEERAKGNILERFSAQQFPDLHSELNLSSLELGDSALYFCAAPPDTQYFGPGTRLTVL.

The chain uses TRBV6-5 and TRBJ1-2; the D is unclear. V lost 2 bases and J lost 8, with 9 bases in between. Looked up from germline, CDR1 is MNHEY and CDR2 is SVGAGI. This CDR3 is 12 amino acids long. CDR3 coding DNA: TGTGCCAGCAGTTACGGTCATGGGGGCTACACCTTC. Translated: CASSYGHGGYTF.

This chain joins TRBV12-3 or TRBV12-4 and TRBJ1-1, with D possibly matching TRBD1 (5 bases). CDR3 size: 13 residues. V was cut by 6 bases and J by 8 bases, with 16 bases left in between. CDR3 sequence reads: CASSPEGGEEAFF. The CDR3 nucleotides read TGTGCCAGCAGCCCCGAGGGAGGGGAAGAAGCTTTCTTT.

This CDR3 reads CSVSGLAVAYNEQFF. DNA for the CDR3: TGCAGCGTTTCCGGACTAGCGGTGGCCTACAATGAGCAGTTCTTC. This chain joins TRBV29-1 and TRBJ2-1, with TRBD2 matching 10 bases. Germline V gene lookup returns CDR1 SQVTM and CDR2 ANQGSEA. The trim removed 5 bases at V and 2 bases at J, leaving 6 bases unmatched. This CDR3 comprises 15 residues.

This clonotype was seen a few times. This chain joins TRBV7-2 and TRBJ2-4; maybe TRBD1 (5 bases). With 5 bases removed from V and 13 bases from J, the gap between germline ends came to 12 bases. The CDR3 spans 11 residues. Germline lookup yields CDR1 SGHTA and CDR2 FQGNSA. CDR3 bases: TGTGCCAGCAGCGACGACAGATACCAGTACTTC. Translated: CASSDDRYQYF.

The table lists this clonotype with a few counts. V is TRBV2 and J is TRBJ2-1, with 13 bases fitting TRBD2. This CDR3 is built from 14 residues. Germline CDR1 SNHLY, CDR2 FYNNEI. V shed 11 bases and J 6 bases; nucleotides not matched to a gene: 7. CDR3 coding DNA: TGTGCCTCTGAGAGACTAGCGGGAGGCAATGAGCAGTTCTTC. Translation gives CASERLAGGNEQFF.

The J gene is TRBJ2-5, the V gene TRBV7-2; 10 nucleotides line up with TRBD2. Trimming at V came to 2 bases and at J to 4 bases, leaving 4 bases not matched to a gene. The germline CDR1 and CDR2 sequences are SGHTA and FQGNSA. This CDR3 spans 15 amino acids. In DNA form, the CDR3 reads TGTGCCAGCAGCTTAAGTTCTAGCGGGGGAGAGACCCAGTACTTC. It specifies CASSLSSSGGETQYF. Full variable domain (remainder filled in from reference TRBV7-2 and TRBJ2-5): GAGVSQSPSNKVTEKGKDVELRCDPISGHTALYWYRQSLGQGLEFLIYFQGNSAPDKSGLPSDRFSAERTGGSVSTLTIQRTQQEDSAVYLCASSLSSSGGETQYFGPGTRLLVL.

The V gene is TRBV4-1, the J gene TRBJ1-4; D might be TRBD1 (5 bases). The CDR3 has 13 residues. V was pared by 3 bases and J by 7 bases, with 9 bases between. The germline V gene has CDR1 MGHRA and CDR2 YSYEKL. The CDR3 region is CASSHLRGEKLFF. CDR3 DNA sequence: TGCGCCAGCAGCCACCTGAGGGGTGAAAAACTGTTTTTT.

The J gene is TRBJ2-1, the V gene TRBV20-1, with 13 bases identical to TRBD2. The CDR3 length is 14 residues. After removal of 6 bases from V and 7 bases from J, the junction contained 6 bases not matched to a gene. CDR1 and CDR2 from the germline V gene are DFQATT and SNEGSKA (reference sequence). The CDR3 bases are TGCAGTGCAACTCCGGGACTAGCGGGAAATGAGCAGTTCTTC. Protein product: CSATPGLAGNEQFF.

This clonotype appeared many times. The chain is built from TRBV4-2 and TRBJ2-3; D is unclear. The CDR3 is 15 amino acids. Germline-derived CDR1 and CDR2 are LGHNA and YNFKEQ. Trimming cost V 0 bases and J 1 base, with 8 bases left between them. The DNA of the CDR3 is TGTGCCAGCAGCCAAGATCCAAGCGGCACAGATACGCAGTATTTT. The encoded protein is CASSQDPSGTDTQYF.

V and J are TRBV5-6 and TRBJ2-4, with 9 bases that match TRBD1. The J call may be faulty, since TRBJ2-7 better matches the DNA end. The CDR3 spans 15 residues. Germline CDR1 reads SGHDT; CDR2 reads YYEEEE. For the CDR3, the DNA is TGTGCCAGCAGTTTATGGACAGGGGATGCCTACGAGCAGTACTTC. Amino acids: CASSLWTGDAYEQYF.

This clonotype has a single count. CDR3 loop: CASSTGTGEKLFF. As DNA, the CDR3 is TGTGCCAGCAGTACCGGGACGGGAGAAAAACTGTTTTTT. The J gene is TRBJ1-4, the V gene TRBV12-3 or TRBV12-4; D is possibly TRBD1 (5 bases). The V and J ends lost 5 bases and 8 bases respectively, with 12 bases between them. This CDR3 comprises 13 residues.

In its sample, this clonotype was seen a few times. The V gene is TRBV5-1, the J gene TRBJ2-3; no clear D. This CDR3 spans 14 amino acids. Germline CDR1 is SGHRS and CDR2 is YFSETQ. Trimming stripped 3 bases from V and 5 bases from J, with 13 bases between. CDR3 loop: CASSSGRLLDTQYF. In DNA form, the CDR3 reads TGCGCCAGCAGCTCAGGACGACTTTTAGATACGCAGTATTTT.

This chain connects TRBV29-1 to TRBJ2-7, with 7 nucleotides matching TRBD1. CDR1 is SQVTM and CDR2 is ANQGSEA in the germline V gene. V trimming: 7 bases; J trimming: 0 bases; junction bases outside the gene matches: 9. The length of the CDR3 is 14 residues. In nucleotides, the CDR3 is TGCAGCGGGACCGAGACAGGGAACTCCTACGAGCAGTACTTC. As protein: CSGTETGNSYEQYF.

This clonotype came up a few times. The CDR3 DNA is TGCAGCGTTGAGTATAGCGGGCACCAAGAGACCCAGTACTTC. It yields the protein CSVEYSGHQETQYF. The chain combines TRBV29-1 with TRBJ2-5; 7 nucleotides match TRBD2. The germline V gene encodes CDR1 SQVTM and CDR2 ANQGSEA. Germline trimming cut 3 bases from V and 0 bases from J; bases unmatched to any gene: 4. The CDR3 is 14 amino acids.

This clonotype has a count of ten or more. This chain uses TRBV20-1 with TRBJ2-1; D perhaps matches TRBD2 (6 bases). There are 16 residues in the CDR3. CDR1 and CDR2 from the germline V gene are DFQATT and SNEGSKA (reference sequence). The V and J ends lost 6 bases and 3 bases respectively, with 21 bases between them. Here the CDR3 DNA reads TGCAGTGCCCCCGGGGGTGAGTTGGGGGTCTACAATGAGCAGTTCTTC. It translates to CSAPGGELGVYNEQFF.

This clonotype was found a few times. The V and J genes are TRBV11-2 and TRBJ2-5, with 8 bases fitting TRBD2. Germline-derived CDR1 and CDR2 are SGHAT and FQNNGV. The V and J ends lost 3 bases and 11 bases, in that order; junction bases with no gene match: 14. The CDR3 has 15 amino acids. CDR3 sequence reads: CASSFRGGPTGEQYF. The CDR3 DNA sequence: TGTGCCAGCAGCTTTCGGGGGGGGCCTACCGGTGAGCAGTACTTC.

This clonotype showed up just once. The chain has TRBV4-2 and TRBJ1-2; no firm D call. In germline, CDR1 is LGHNA, CDR2 YNFKEQ. The CDR3 is 13 residues long. V dropped 1 base and J dropped 8 bases, with 11 bases sitting between them. The CDR3 spells CASSQGVMGGYTF. The CDR3 DNA reads as TGTGCCAGCAGCCAAGGTGTAATGGGAGGCTACACCTTC.

This clonotype was detected once. The conserved phenylalanine or tryptophan normally closing the CDR3 is absent here, so this likely arose from a read error. The chain carries TRBV9 and TRBJ1-1; D remains ambiguous. The CDR3 runs 15 residues. Trimming shortened V by 3 bases and J by 5 bases, and 17 bases separated the two germline ends. The V gene's germline CDR1 is SGDLS and CDR2 YYNGEE. For the CDR3, the DNA is TGTGCCAGCAGCGCCCTAGAAGGAGGATCAACTGAAGCTTTCCTT. Translating it yields CASSALEGGSTEAFL.

The chain recombines TRBV6-5 with TRBJ1-2; maybe TRBD1 (5 bases). Germline lookup yields CDR1 MNHEY and CDR2 SVGAGI. The CDR3 has 14 amino acids. Deletions cut 4 bases from V and 7 bases from J, with 16 bases between. The CDR3 reads CASSFGTAFGGYTF. In DNA, the CDR3 is TGTGCCAGCAGTTTCGGGACCGCTTTTGGTGGCTACACCTTC.

The DNA of the CDR3 is TGTGCCAGCACCAAACAATTCCGAGAGACCCAGTACTTC. It specifies CASTKQFRETQYF. The gene calls are TRBV6-2 or TRBV6-3 and TRBJ2-5; no reliable D call. Germline CDR1 is MNHEY and CDR2 is SVGEGT. The germline V and J ends were trimmed by 7 bases and 4 bases, with 13 bases remaining between them. This CDR3 comprises 13 residues.

At least ten counts were recorded for this clonotype. The chain combines TRBV2 with TRBJ2-3, with D maybe TRBD2 (6 bases). CDR1 is SNHLY, CDR2 FYNNEI, per germline. The CDR3 runs 14 residues. V lost 4 bases and J lost 4, with 12 bases in between. The chain's CDR3 is CASSGPGGADTQYF. Written as DNA, the CDR3 is TGTGCCAGCAGTGGTCCAGGCGGGGCAGATACGCAGTATTTT.

This clonotype was recorded a few times. The chain combines TRBV6-5 with TRBJ1-2; 9 bases are shared with TRBD1. Germline lookup yields CDR1 MNHEY and CDR2 SVGAGI. The CDR3 is 14 residues long. Unmatched junction bases numbered 4, after V lost 5 bases and J lost 3 bases. For the CDR3, the DNA is TGTGCCAGCAGTCGGGACAGGGACGACTATGGCTACACCTTC. Translating it yields CASSRDRDDYGYTF.

As for this clonotype: Because the CDR3 is missing its conserved closing phenylalanine or tryptophan, this is likely a read error. This chain uses TRBV30 with TRBJ2-1; 12 bases fit TRBD2. The germline CDR1 and CDR2 sequences are GTSNPN and SVGIG (reference sequence). This CDR3 has 15 amino acids. J lost 6 bases, V lost 3 bases, and 6 bases had no gene match. CDR3 sequence reads: CAWSRTSGARNEQFV. DNA of the CDR3: TGTGCCTGGAGCCGGACTAGCGGGGCACGCAATGAGCAGTTCGTC.

This clonotype was picked up a small number of times. The chain joins TRBV4-2 to TRBJ2-5; no definite D call. V lost 2 bases and J lost 2, with 6 bases in between. The CDR3 is 13 residues long. Germline CDR1 and CDR2: LGHNA and YNFKEQ. CDR3: CASSQPAQETQYF. CDR3 sequence (DNA): TGTGCCAGCAGCCAACCAGCGCAAGAGACCCAGTACTTC.

This clonotype was picked up a small number of times. This chain joins TRBV12-3 or TRBV12-4 and TRBJ2-7; TRBD2 aligns across 9 bases. With V trimmed by 5 bases and J by 4 bases, 9 bases remained unmatched. The CDR3 extends over 15 amino acids. The chain's CDR3 is CASSPRTSERYEQYF. The CDR3 nucleotides are TGTGCCAGCAGTCCACGGACTAGCGAGAGGTACGAGCAGTACTTC.